This T cell receptor (beta chain) was sequenced during a study of blood T cells in healthy people across ages. This CDR3 is 15 amino acids long. With 3 bases removed from V and 5 bases from J, the gap between germline ends came to 14 bases. The germline gives CDR1 MDHEN, CDR2 SYDVKM. Using a J-beta primer mix together with a sample-barcoded 5' primer, a second PCR was run for roughly 6 to 11 cycles. Each cDNA molecule was tagged by a template-switch adaptor with 12 random nucleotides. TCRdb reprocessed the 5' RACE reads with MiXCR, giving one entry per CDR3 protein. The repertoire holds over 950,000 distinct CDR3 sequences, with about 53% as singletons. Regarding this clonotype: What it recognizes is unknown.

Findings and caveats of the study: One million T cells yielded diversity estimates that were considered underestimates.

Investigators took 8 to 10 milliliters of peripheral blood from every donor. Every sample yielded at least 7 million isolated PBMCs. Material: blood. The chain uses TRBV28 and TRBJ2-4; either TRBD1 or TRBD2 may supply D (6 bases each). The clonotype originates from a woman aged 60 to 75 in good health. CDR3 nucleotide sequence: TGTGCCAGCAGTTTCTATAGGGGGGCGGAAAACATTCAGTACTTC. Translation gives CASSFYRGAENIQYF.